Each of the 22 T cell receptor beta chains below was sequenced from the same sample in a study of CD8+ T cells in alopecia areata. As the sequencing template, cDNA was produced by extracting RNA and reverse transcribing it. The table came from immunoSEQ multiplex PCR; TCRdb's copy has only in-frame clones and leaves some out. This repertoire shows under 200,000 clones, just over 65% found once; its top ten account for 0.9% to 1%. Stated treatment: oral pan-JAK inhibitor, 5-10 mg twice daily. The specimen comprised CD4+ T cells sorted from blood, sampled at week 4, from a patient treated with tofacitinib. These TCRs come from a human donor with alopecia areata.

DNA for the CDR3: TGTGCCAGCACCGCAGGGATCGGAGTGACTGAAGCTTTCTTT. Amino acid sequence: CASTAGIGVTEAFF. The V gene is TRBV9, the J gene TRBJ1-1; the D gene is possibly TRBD1 (5 bases). CDR3 length: 14 amino acids. Germline lookup yields CDR1 SGDLS and CDR2 YYNGEE. The V end lost 6 bases, the J end lost 5 bases, and 17 bases lay between the germline ends.

This clone has just a few counts. This chain joins TRBV10-3 and TRBJ2-1; D uncertain. This CDR3 spans 13 amino acids. V lost 9 bases to trimming and J lost 4 bases, with 13 bases between them. Germline V gene sequence: CDR1 ENHRY, CDR2 SYGVKD. CDR3 residues: CAIGPVNYNEQFF. CDR3 DNA sequence: TGTGCCATTGGGCCTGTTAATTACAATGAGCAGTTCTTC.

The gene calls are TRBV29-1 and TRBJ2-7; D is undetermined. There are 13 residues in the CDR3. Germline V gene sequence: CDR1 SQVTM, CDR2 ANQGSEA. V lost 4 bases, J lost 5 bases, and 15 bases lay in between. The CDR3 sequence is CSVGMERYHEQYF. Here the CDR3 DNA reads TGCAGCGTTGGAATGGAGAGGTACCACGAGCAGTACTTC.

This clone has only one observation. The rearrangement joins TRBV30 to TRBJ1-5; a weak D match, TRBD1 (5 bases). The V end was cut by 1 base, the J end by 9 bases, with 13 bases between. This CDR3 has 13 residues. Per germline, CDR1 GTSNPN and CDR2 SVGIG (reference sequence). This CDR3 reads CAWSGRAGWPQHF. The CDR3 DNA is TGTGCCTGGAGTGGGCGGGCAGGGTGGCCCCAGCATTTT.

The chain employs TRBV2 and TRBJ2-7; D unresolved. The CDR3 contains 12 residues. V lost 8 bases to trimming and J lost 1 base, with 9 bases between them. Germline-derived CDR1 and CDR2 are SNHLY and FYNNEI. CDR3 region: CASWASSYEQYF. In DNA form, the CDR3 reads TGTGCCAGCTGGGCCTCATCCTACGAGCAGTACTTC.

The V gene is TRBV30, the J gene TRBJ1-6; D is unclear. Germline V gene sequence: CDR1 GTSNPN, CDR2 SVGIG (reference sequence). The CDR3 covers 12 residues. V lost 2 bases to trimming and J lost 8 bases, with 7 bases between them. The CDR3 coding sequence is TGTGCCTGGAGTTATGGGGATTCACCCCTCCACTTT. This translates into CAWSYGDSPLHF.

A remark on this clone: One end of the junction does not line up with germline, which may come from a read error. The chain uses TRBV30 and TRBJ1-1, with 7 bases identical to TRBD1. CDR1 GTSNPN and CDR2 SVGIG come from the germline V gene (reference sequence). This CDR3 comprises 13 residues. The CDR3 spells CARRQGGNTEAFF. The CDR3 nucleotides are TGTGCCCGGAGACAGGGCGGGAACACTGAAGCTTTCTTT.

CDR3 nucleotides: TGTGCCAGCAGCAGGGACAGGGATAATTCACCCCTCCACTTT. Protein: CASSRDRDNSPLHF. The rearrangement links TRBV7-3 to TRBJ1-6; TRBD1 agrees at 9 bases. V gave up 5 bases and J gave up 5 bases; unmatched junction bases: 1. There are 14 residues in the CDR3. From germline, CDR1 is SGHTA and CDR2 FQGTGA. Combining the CDR3 with reference TRBV7-3 and TRBJ1-6 gives the whole variable domain GAGVSQTPSNKVTEKGKYVELRCDPISGHTALYWYRQSLGQGPEFLIYFQGTGAADDSGLPNDRFFAVRPEGSVSTLKIQRTERGDSAVYLCASSRDRDNSPLHFGNGTRLTVT.

The chain is built from TRBV2 and TRBJ2-5; TRBD1 aligns across 9 bases. The V segment lost 6 bases and the J segment 5 bases; nucleotides outside the gene matches: 7. The V gene's germline CDR1 is SNHLY and CDR2 FYNNEI. The CDR3 consists of 14 residues. The CDR3 spells CASSNRGPGETQYF. In DNA, the CDR3 is TGTGCCAGCAGCAACAGGGGGCCGGGGGAGACCCAGTACTTC.

The V and J genes are TRBV29-1 and TRBJ2-2; no clear D. The CDR3 runs 12 residues. V was cut by 5 bases and J by 7 bases, with 11 bases left in between. CDR1 and CDR2 (germline): SQVTM, ANQGSEA. The CDR3 DNA is TGCAGCGTTCAAGGGTTGTACGGGGAGCTGTTTTTT. This sequence encodes CSVQGLYGELFF.

The chain links TRBV29-1 to TRBJ1-5; no firm D call. Germline loops: CDR1 SQVTM, CDR2 ANQGSEA. V was shortened by 5 bases and J by 1 base, with 9 bases between the two germline ends. CDR3 length equals 13 residues. The CDR3: CSVLTGSNQPQHF. The CDR3 region has the DNA TGCAGCGTTTTGACGGGGAGCAATCAGCCCCAGCATTTT. Together with reference TRBV29-1 and TRBJ1-5, the CDR3 gives the full variable domain: SAVISQKPSRDICQRGTSLTIQCQVDSQVTMMFWYRQQPGQSLTLIATANQGSEATYESGFVIDKFPISRPNLTFSTLTVSNMSPEDSSIYLCSVLTGSNQPQHFGDGTRLSIL.

This chain joins TRBV29-1 and TRBJ2-7; no clear D. The V gene's germline CDR1 is SQVTM and CDR2 ANQGSEA. The ends were cut back, 4 bases at V and 1 base at J, with 8 bases in the middle. The CDR3 runs to 12 residues. CDR3 sequence reads: CSVVKGSYEQYF. DNA for the CDR3: TGCAGCGTTGTAAAGGGTTCCTACGAGCAGTACTTC.

The rearrangement joins TRBV11-1 to TRBJ2-2; D may correspond to TRBD1 or TRBD2 (6 bases each). The CDR3 is 18 amino acids. The V and J ends lost 5 bases and 0 bases respectively, with 19 bases between them. CDR1 and CDR2 (germline): SGHAT, FQDESV (reference sequence). CDR3 sequence (DNA): TGTGCCAGCAGCCCTAGGGGGGCCCCCTCTTCGAACACCGGGGAGCTGTTTTTT. Residues: CASSPRGAPSSNTGELFF.

The chain uses TRBV30 and TRBJ2-2; D unresolved. The CDR3 is 11 amino acids. The V gene's germline CDR1 is GTSNPN and CDR2 SVGIG (reference sequence). V lost 8 bases, J lost 13 bases, and 17 bases lay in between. The CDR3 DNA reads TGTGCCGTCTCCGGTGGATTAAGGCTGTTTTTT. This sequence encodes CAVSGGLRLFF.

The gene calls are TRBV21-1 and TRBJ2-5; the DNA was not compared with TRBD1, the D call given in the table. TRBV21-1 represents a pseudogene. This CDR3 comprises 16 residues. In DNA form, the CDR3 reads TGTGCCAGCAGCAAATCGGGGACAGGGCTTCAAGAGACCCAGTACTTC. Protein product: CASSKSGTGLQETQYF.

J is TRBJ2-7 and V is TRBV30, with D possibly being TRBD2 (5 bases). There are 13 residues in the CDR3. Per germline, CDR1 GTSNPN and CDR2 SVGIG (reference sequence). V dropped 1 base and J dropped 2 bases, with 9 bases sitting between them. In nucleotides, the CDR3 is TGTGCCTGGAGTGGAGGGAGCACCTACGAGCAGTACTTC. Translating it yields CAWSGGSTYEQYF.

The V and J genes are TRBV2 and TRBJ2-5; D is ambiguous. The length of the CDR3 is 12 residues. Per germline, CDR1 SNHLY and CDR2 FYNNEI. The V end lost 4 bases, the J end lost 2 bases, and 5 bases lay between the germline ends. The CDR3 DNA follows: TGTGCCAGCAGTGTACTTCAAGAGACCCAGTACTTC. Translating gives CASSVLQETQYF.

This clone has only one observation. The J gene is TRBJ2-2, the V gene TRBV2; 11 positions agree with TRBD2. The CDR3 is 14 residues long. Trimming cost V 8 bases and J 10 bases; bases outside gene matches: 9. CDR1 SNHLY and CDR2 FYNNEI come from the germline V gene. The CDR3 sequence: CASGPGLAAKELFF. The CDR3 nucleotides are TGTGCCAGCGGCCCGGGACTAGCGGCGAAGGAGCTGTTTTTT.

The chain uses TRBV6-5 and TRBJ1-2, with D maybe TRBD1 (6 bases). From germline, CDR1 is MNHEY and CDR2 SVGAGI. V lost 7 bases to trimming and J lost 5 bases, with 17 bases between them. CDR3 length: 14 amino acids. CDR3 nucleotide sequence: TGTGCCAGCACTACCTGGGGACAACCGTATGGCTACACCTTC. Protein: CASTTWGQPYGYTF.

The V call is TRBV29-1, the J call TRBJ1-2; 7 nucleotides align to TRBD1. Germline lookup yields CDR1 SQVTM and CDR2 ANQGSEA. The CDR3 runs to 12 residues. The ends lost 7 bases at V and 9 bases at J; junction bases unmatched: 11. This chain's CDR3 is CSGRQGTDSYTF. The CDR3 region has the DNA TGCAGCGGAAGACAGGGAACAGACAGCTACACCTTC.

The chain is built from TRBV30 and TRBJ1-1; D call uncertain. V was pared by 1 base and J by 1 base, with 4 bases between. CDR1 is GTSNPN and CDR2 is SVGIG in the germline V gene (reference sequence). The CDR3 runs to 12 residues. In nucleotides, the CDR3 is TGTGCCTGGAGTGGCCCGAACACTGAAGCTTTCTTT. It yields the protein CAWSGPNTEAFF.

The genes are TRBV7-8 and TRBJ2-5, with D perhaps TRBD2 (5 bases). The CDR3 is 13 amino acids. CDR1 is SGHVS and CDR2 is FQNEAQ in the germline V gene. V gave up 2 bases and J gave up 3 bases, with 7 bases separating them. In DNA form, the CDR3 reads TGTGCCAGCAGCTTATGGCGGGAAGAGACCCAGTACTTC. Its protein is CASSLWREETQYF.